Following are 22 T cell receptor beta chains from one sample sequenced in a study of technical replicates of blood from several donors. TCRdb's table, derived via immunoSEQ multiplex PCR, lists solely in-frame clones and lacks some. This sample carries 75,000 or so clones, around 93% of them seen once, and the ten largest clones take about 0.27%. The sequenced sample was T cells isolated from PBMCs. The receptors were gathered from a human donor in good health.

CDR3 in DNA: TGCGCCAGCAGCTCGGACAGGGGGAGGTACGAGCAGTACTTC. Translating gives CASSSDRGRYEQYF. V usage is TRBV5-1 and J usage is TRBJ2-7, with 10 bases matching TRBD1. This CDR3 spans 14 amino acids. Unmatched junction bases numbered 4, after V lost 3 bases and J lost 4 bases. The germline CDR1 and CDR2 sequences are SGHRS and YFSETQ.

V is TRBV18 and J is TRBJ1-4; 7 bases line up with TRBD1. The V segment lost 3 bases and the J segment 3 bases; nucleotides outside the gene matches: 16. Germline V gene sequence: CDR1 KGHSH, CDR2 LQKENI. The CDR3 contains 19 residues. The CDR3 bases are TGTGCCAGCTCACCCTGGAATGATCCCACAGGGGCAGCTAATGAAAAACTGTTTTTT. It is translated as CASSPWNDPTGAANEKLFF.

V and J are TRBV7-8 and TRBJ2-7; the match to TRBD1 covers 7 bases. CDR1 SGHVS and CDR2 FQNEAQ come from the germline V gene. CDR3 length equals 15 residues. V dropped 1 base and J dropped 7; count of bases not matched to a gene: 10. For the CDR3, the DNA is TGTGCCAGCAGCTTAGGGACAGGTTACGCTTCTGAGCAGTACTTC. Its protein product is CASSLGTGYASEQYF.

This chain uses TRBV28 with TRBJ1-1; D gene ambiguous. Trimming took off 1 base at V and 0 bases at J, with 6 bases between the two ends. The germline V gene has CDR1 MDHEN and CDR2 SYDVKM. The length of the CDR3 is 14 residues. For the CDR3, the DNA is TGTGCCAGCAGTTTATACCCAGTGAACACTGAAGCTTTCTTT. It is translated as CASSLYPVNTEAFF. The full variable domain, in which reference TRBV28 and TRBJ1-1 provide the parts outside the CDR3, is DVKVTQSSRYLVKRTGEKVFLECVQDMDHENMFWYRQDPGLGLRLIYFSYDVKMKEKGDIPEGYSVSREKKERFSLILESASTNQTSMYLCASSLYPVNTEAFFGQGTRLTVV.

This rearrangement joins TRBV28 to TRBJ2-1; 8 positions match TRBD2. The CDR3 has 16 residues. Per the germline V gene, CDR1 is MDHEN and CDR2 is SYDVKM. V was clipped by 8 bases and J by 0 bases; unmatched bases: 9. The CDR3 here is CASLRSSGNSYNEQFF. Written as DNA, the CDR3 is TGTGCCAGCCTTCGTAGTAGCGGGAACTCCTACAATGAGCAGTTCTTC.

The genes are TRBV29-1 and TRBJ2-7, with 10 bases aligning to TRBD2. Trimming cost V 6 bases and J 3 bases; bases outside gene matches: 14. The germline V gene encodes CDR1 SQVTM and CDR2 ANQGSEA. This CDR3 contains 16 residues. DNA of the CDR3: TGCAGCGTACGCGGGACTAGCGCAGCACCATTCTACGAGCAGTACTTC. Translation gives CSVRGTSAAPFYEQYF.

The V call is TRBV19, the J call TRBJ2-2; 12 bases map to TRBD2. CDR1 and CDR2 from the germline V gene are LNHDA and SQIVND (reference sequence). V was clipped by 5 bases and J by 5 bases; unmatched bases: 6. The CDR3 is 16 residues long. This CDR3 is CASSQLAGGSTGELFF. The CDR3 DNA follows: TGTGCCAGTAGTCAACTAGCGGGGGGCAGTACCGGGGAGCTGTTTTTT.

The CDR3 spells CASSNSGSSYNEQFF. CDR3 coding DNA: TGCGCCAGCAGCAATAGCGGGAGCTCCTACAATGAGCAGTTCTTC. The chain joins TRBV5-1 to TRBJ2-1; 9 bases map to TRBD2. Germline CDR1 reads SGHRS; CDR2 reads YFSETQ. This CDR3 contains 15 residues. With V trimmed by 4 bases and J by 0 bases, 2 bases remained unmatched.

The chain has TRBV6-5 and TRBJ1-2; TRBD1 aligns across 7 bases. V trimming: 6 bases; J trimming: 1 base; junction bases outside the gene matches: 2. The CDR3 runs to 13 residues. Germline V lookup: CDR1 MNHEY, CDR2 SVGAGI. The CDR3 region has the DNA TGTGCCAGCAGACGGGACAGTAACTATGGCTACACCTTC. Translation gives CASRRDSNYGYTF.

The CDR3: CASLRGGYEQYF. The CDR3 DNA follows: TGTGCCAGCCTAAGGGGGGGCTACGAGCAGTACTTC. The chain recombines TRBV2 with TRBJ2-7; D might be TRBD2 (7 bases). Germline CDR1 and CDR2: SNHLY and FYNNEI. The germline V and J ends were trimmed by 8 bases and 3 bases, with 11 bases remaining between them. CDR3 size: 12 residues.

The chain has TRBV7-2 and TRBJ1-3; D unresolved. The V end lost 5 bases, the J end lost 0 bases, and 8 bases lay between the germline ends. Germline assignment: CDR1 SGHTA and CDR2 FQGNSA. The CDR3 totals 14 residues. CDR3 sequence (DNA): TGTGCCAGCAGCCCTCTCCTCTCTGGAAACACCATATATTTT. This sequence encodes CASSPLLSGNTIYF.

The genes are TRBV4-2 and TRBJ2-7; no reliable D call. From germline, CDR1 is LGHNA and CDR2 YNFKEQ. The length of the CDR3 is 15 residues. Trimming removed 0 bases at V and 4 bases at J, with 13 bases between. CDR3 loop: CASSQDLGVGYEQYF. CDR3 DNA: TGTGCCAGCAGCCAAGATCTGGGCGTTGGGTACGAGCAGTACTTC.

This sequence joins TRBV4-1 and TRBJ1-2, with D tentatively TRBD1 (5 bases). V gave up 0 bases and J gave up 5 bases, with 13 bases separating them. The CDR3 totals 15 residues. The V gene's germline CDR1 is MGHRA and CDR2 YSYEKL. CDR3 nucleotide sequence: TGCGCCAGCAGCCAAGATCCGGGTCGGGGGTATGGCTACACCTTC. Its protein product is CASSQDPGRGYGYTF.

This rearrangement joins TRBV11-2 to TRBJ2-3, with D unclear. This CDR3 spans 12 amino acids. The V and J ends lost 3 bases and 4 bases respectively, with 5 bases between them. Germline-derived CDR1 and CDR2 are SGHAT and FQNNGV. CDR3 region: CASSFSPDTQYF. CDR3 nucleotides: TGTGCCAGCAGCTTTAGCCCAGATACGCAGTATTTT.

The CDR3 sequence: CASSPSGFGLGTEAFF. In nucleotides, the CDR3 is TGTGCCAGCTCACCATCGGGGTTTGGGTTGGGTACTGAAGCTTTCTTT. This rearrangement joins TRBV18 to TRBJ1-1; D is uncertain. The germline gives CDR1 KGHSH, CDR2 LQKENI. CDR3 length: 16 residues. The V gene lost 2 bases and the J gene lost 5 bases, with 18 bases spanning the gap.

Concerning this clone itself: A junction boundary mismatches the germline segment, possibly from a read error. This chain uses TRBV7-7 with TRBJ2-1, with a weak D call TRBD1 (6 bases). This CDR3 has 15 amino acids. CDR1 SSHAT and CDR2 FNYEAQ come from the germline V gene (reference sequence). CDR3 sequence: CASSLTGSPYNEQFF. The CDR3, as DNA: TGTGCTAGCAGCCTCACAGGGTCCCCCTACAATGAGCAGTTCTTC.

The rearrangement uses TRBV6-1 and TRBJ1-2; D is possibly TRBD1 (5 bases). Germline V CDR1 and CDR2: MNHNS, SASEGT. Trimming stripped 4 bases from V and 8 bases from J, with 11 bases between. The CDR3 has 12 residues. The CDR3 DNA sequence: TGTGCCAGCAGTGTTTGGGGGGAAGGCTACACCTTC. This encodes CASSVWGEGYTF.

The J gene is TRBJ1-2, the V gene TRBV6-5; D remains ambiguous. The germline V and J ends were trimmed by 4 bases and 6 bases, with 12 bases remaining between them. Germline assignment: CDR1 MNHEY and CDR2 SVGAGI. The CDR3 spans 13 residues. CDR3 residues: CASSSLVRNGYTF. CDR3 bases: TGTGCCAGCAGTTCTCTAGTTCGTAATGGCTACACCTTC.

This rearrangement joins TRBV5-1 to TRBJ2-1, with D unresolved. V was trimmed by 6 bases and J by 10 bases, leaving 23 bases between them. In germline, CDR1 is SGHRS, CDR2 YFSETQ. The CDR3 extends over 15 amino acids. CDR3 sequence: CASIPTDLLGSEQFF. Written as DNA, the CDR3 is TGCGCCAGCATCCCCACCGATTTGTTGGGTAGCGAGCAGTTCTTC.

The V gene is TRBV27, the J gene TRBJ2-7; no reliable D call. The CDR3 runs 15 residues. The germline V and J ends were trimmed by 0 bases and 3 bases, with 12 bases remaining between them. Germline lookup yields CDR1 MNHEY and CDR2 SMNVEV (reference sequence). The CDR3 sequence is CASSLSLQVLYEQYF. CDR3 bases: TGTGCCAGCAGTTTATCATTGCAGGTTCTCTACGAGCAGTACTTC.

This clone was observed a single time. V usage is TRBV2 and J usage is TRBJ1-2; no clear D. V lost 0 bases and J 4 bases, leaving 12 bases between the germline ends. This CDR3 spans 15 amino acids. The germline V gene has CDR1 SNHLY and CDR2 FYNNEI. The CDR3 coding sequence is TGTGCCAGCAGTGAAGCGCGTACGGGATTCTATGGCTACACCTTC. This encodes CASSEARTGFYGYTF.

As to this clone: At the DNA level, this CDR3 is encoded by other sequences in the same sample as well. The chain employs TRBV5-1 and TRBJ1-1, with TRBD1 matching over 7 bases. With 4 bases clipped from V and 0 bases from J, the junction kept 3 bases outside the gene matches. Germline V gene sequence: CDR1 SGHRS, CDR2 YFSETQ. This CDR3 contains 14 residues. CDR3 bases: TGCGCCAGCAGCGGGGGACAGTTGAACACTGAAGCTTTCTTT. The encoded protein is CASSGGQLNTEAFF.